This TCR beta chain comes out of a study of blood T cell repertoires in COVID-19. The wider study: The United States, Italy and Spain were the sources of the acute and convalescent COVID-19 samples.

This clone was detected once. Original analysis: Estimation of nucleated cell counts was performed using reference gene primer amplification. Generated by immunoSEQ multiplex PCR, the TCRdb table keeps only in-frame clones and is missing some. That table gives V, J and clone size, and the DNA gave D and trimming. Among 270,000 or so clones, 80% to 90% were seen once, and the ten largest hold over 4%. This study enrolled people aged 18 to 89 from under 25 US geographic areas. Participants' own reports of clinical history determined their cohort assignment. Germline V gene lookup returns CDR1 MNHEY and CDR2 SMNVEV (reference sequence). V was shortened by 5 bases and J by 2 bases, with 12 bases between the two germline ends. This CDR3 is 14 amino acids long.

The chain is built from TRBV27 and TRBJ1-1; a weak D match, TRBD1 (5 bases). Sequenced material: PBMCs or T cells enriched from blood (not recorded which). This clonotype originated in a woman aged 25 to 45 with acute COVID-19. The CDR3 DNA is TGTGCCAGCAGTGCCATCAGGGTCAACACTGAAGCTTTCTTT. This sequence encodes CASSAIRVNTEAFF.